This TCR beta chain comes out of a study of T cell responses to AZD1222 COVID-19 vaccine. Study overall: Investigators merged groups given second doses at roughly 4 or roughly 12 weeks.

Trimming stripped 4 bases from V and 5 bases from J, with 8 bases between. The CDR3 runs to 12 residues. Looked up from germline, CDR1 is SGHTA and CDR2 is FQGNSA. This clone was recorded a few times. What it recognizes is unknown. Findings and caveats of the study: Spike-specific TCRs gained breadth and depth after people received two AZD1222 doses. Donor demographics were predominantly white British with a female majority; clonal diversity may be underestimated. Baseline seropositivity occurred in only six AZD1222 recipients.

Assay: immunoSEQ multiplex PCR; the TCRdb copy retains only in-frame clones and omits some. The sample carries about 28,000 clones, about 89% recorded once. This material consisted of peripheral blood, taken on day 0 of AZD1222 vaccination. The source is an adult in good health. This chain links TRBV7-2 with TRBJ2-5, with no clear D. The CDR3 here is CASSSIWETQYF. The CDR3 DNA sequence: TGTGCCAGCAGCTCGATCTGGGAGACCCAGTACTTC.